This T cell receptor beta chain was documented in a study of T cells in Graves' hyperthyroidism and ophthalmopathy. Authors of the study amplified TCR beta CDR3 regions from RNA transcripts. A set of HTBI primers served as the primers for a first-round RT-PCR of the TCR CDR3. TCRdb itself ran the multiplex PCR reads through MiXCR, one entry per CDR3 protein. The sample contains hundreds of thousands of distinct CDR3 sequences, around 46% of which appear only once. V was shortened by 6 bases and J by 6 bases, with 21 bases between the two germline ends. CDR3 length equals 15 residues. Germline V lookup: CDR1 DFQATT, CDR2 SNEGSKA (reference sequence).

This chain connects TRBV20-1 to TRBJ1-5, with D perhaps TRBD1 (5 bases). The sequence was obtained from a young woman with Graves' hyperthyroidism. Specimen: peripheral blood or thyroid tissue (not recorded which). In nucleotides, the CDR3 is TGCAGTGCACAACCCATCGGGGGAAGCGGTCAGCCCCAGCATTTT. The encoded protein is CSAQPIGGSGQPQHF.